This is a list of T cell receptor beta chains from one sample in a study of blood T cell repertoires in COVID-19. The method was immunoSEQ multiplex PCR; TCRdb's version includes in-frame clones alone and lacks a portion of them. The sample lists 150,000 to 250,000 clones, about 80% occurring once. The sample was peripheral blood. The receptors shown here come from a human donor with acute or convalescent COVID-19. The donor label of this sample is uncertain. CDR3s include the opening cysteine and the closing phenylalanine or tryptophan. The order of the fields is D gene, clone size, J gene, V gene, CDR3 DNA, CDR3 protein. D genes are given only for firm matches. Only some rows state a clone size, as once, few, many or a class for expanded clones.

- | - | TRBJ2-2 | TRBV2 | TGTGCCAGTGGAGGCAGGCAACTCACCGGGGAGCTGTTTTTT | CASGGRQLTGELFF
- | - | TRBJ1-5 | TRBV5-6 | TGTGCCAGCAGCTTTTTGCCAGGGGATGGGCAGCCCCAGCATTTT | CASSFLPGDGQPQHF
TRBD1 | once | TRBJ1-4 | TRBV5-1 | TGCGCCAGCCGGGACAGCGGCGAAAAACTGTTTTTT | CASRDSGEKLFF
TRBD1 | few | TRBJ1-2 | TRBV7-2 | TGTGCCAGCAGTGAATCTGGACAGGGGTTCGGCTACACCTTC | CASSESGQGFGYTF
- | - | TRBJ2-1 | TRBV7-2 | TGTGCCAGCAGCTTAGCGGGCACGAGCTCCTACAATGAGCAGTTCTTC | CASSLAGTSSYNEQFF
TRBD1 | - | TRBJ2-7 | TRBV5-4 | TGTGCCAGCAGCTTGGGTGGACAGGGGATCTCGGAGCAGTACTTC | CASSLGGQGISEQYF
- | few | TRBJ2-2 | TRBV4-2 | TGTGCCAGCAGCCAAGAACTCCCAAACAGGGCCGGGGAGCTGTTTTTT | CASSQELPNRAGELFF
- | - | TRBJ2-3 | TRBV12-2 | TGTGCAAGTCGCTTAGAGGGAGTAGGATATAGCACAGATACGCAGTATTTT | CASRLEGVGYSTDTQYF
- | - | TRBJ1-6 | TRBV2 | TGTGCCAGCAGTCCCCTTACAGGGAAGAATTCACCCCTCCACTTT | CASSPLTGKNSPLHF
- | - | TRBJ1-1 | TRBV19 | TGTGCCAGTAGTATAGATCCAGTCACTGAAGCTTTCTTT | CASSIDPVTEAFF
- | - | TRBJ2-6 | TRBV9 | TGTGCCAGCAGTAGGATTCTAACCTGGGAGGGGGCCAACGTCCTGACTTTC | CASSRILTWEGANVLTF
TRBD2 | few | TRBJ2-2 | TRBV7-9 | TGTGCCAGCAGCCTGCGGGGGTTGGCCGGGGAGCTGTTTTTT | CASSLRGLAGELFF
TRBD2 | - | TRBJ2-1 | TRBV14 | TGTGCCAGCAGCCAGGCCACTAGCGGGAGGACTCCCAACAATGAGCAGTTCTTC | CASSQATSGRTPNNEQFF
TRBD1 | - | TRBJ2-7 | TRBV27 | TGTGCCAGCAGTTCTCGAGACAGGGGGTTCCACGAGCAGTACTTC | CASSSRDRGFHEQYF
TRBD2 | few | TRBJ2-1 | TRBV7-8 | TGTGCCAGCAGCCTCGGGAGGCATGAGTTCTTC | CASSLGRHEFF
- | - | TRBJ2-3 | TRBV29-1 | TGCAGCGTTGGCGCCAGCACAGATACGCAGTATTTT | CSVGASTDTQYF
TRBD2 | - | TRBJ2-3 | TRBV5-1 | TGCGCCAGCAGCTTGGGACTAGCGGGAGGGCCCTCAGATACGCAGTATTTT | CASSLGLAGGPSDTQYF
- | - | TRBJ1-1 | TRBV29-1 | TGCAGCGTTGAAGGCCGCGGGGTTGAAGCTTTCTTT | CSVEGRGVEAFF
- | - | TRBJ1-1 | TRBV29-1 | TGCAGCGTTCGGACCGGGGGAGGCACTGAAGCTTTCTTT | CSVRTGGGTEAFF
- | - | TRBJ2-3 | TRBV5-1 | TGCGCCAGCAGCTTAAGCGGTCTAAGCACAGATACGCAGTATTTT | CASSLSGLSTDTQYF
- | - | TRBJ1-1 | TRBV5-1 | TGCGCCAGCAGCCTACAGAGTTTGAACACTGAAGCTTTCTTT | CASSLQSLNTEAFF
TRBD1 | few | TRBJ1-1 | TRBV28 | TGTGCCAGCAGCAAAGGCACAGGGGAGGCTTTCTTT | CASSKGTGEAFF
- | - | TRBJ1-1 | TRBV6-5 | TGTGCCAGCATTTATTTGGGGGGATCAATGAACACTGAAGCTTTCTTT | CASIYLGGSMNTEAFF
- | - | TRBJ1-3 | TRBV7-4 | TGTGCCAGCAGTTTGCCGCGCTCTGGAAACACCATATATTTT | CASSLPRSGNTIYF
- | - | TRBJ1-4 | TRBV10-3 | TGTGCCATCAGCCAGGGAACTAATGAAAAACTGTTTTTT | CAISQGTNEKLFF
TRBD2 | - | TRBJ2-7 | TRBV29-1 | TGCAGCGTTGGCAAGGGACTAGCATACGAGCAGTACTTC | CSVGKGLAYEQYF
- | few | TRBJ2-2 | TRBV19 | TGTGCCAGTAGTATCCGAATAGCAGGGGTTGGTGCGAACACCGGGGAGCTGTTTTTT | CASSIRIAGVGANTGELFF
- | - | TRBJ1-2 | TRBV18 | TGTGCCAGCTCACCAGGGGAGGACTATGGCTACACCTTC | CASSPGEDYGYTF
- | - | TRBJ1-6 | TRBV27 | TGTGCCAGCAGTTCCCCATCGGGGAATTCACCCCTCCACTTT | CASSSPSGNSPLHF
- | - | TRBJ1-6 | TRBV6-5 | TGTGCCAGCAGTACCAGGGTCTCACCCCTCCACTTT | CASSTRVSPLHF
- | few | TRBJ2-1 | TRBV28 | TGTGCCAGCAGTTCCCCCGAACGCGGTAGTGAGCAGTTCTTC | CASSSPERGSEQFF
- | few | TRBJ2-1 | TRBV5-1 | TGCGCCAGCAGCTTGGACGGGAGAGTATTAAATGAGCAGTTCTTC | CASSLDGRVLNEQFF
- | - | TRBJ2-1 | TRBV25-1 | TGTGCCAGCAGTGAATCAAGTCTAACTGATGAGCAGTTCTTC | CASSESSLTDEQFF
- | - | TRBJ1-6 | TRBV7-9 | TGTGCCAGCAGCTTAGGGTCCGGCACAGGGAATTCACCCCTCCACTTT | CASSLGSGTGNSPLHF
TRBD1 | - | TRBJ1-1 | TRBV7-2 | TGTGCCAGCAGCCCCAGGGGGAAAACTGAAGCTTTCTTT | CASSPRGKTEAFF
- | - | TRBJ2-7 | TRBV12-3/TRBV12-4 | TGTGCCAGCAGTTTAATGCAGATCTACGAGCAGTACTTC | CASSLMQIYEQYF
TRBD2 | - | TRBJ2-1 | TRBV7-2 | TGTGCCAGCAGCTTAGACCTGGGTCTAGCGGGGATTAGGGATGAGCAGTTCTTC | CASSLDLGLAGIRDEQFF
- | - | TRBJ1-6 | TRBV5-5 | TGTGCCAGCAGCTTGAACTACCCGGGGAGCTCCTATAATTCACCCCTCCACTTT | CASSLNYPGSSYNSPLHF
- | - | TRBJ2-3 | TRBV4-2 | TGTGCCAGCAGCCCGGAGGTCTTGGATACGCAGTATTTT | CASSPEVLDTQYF
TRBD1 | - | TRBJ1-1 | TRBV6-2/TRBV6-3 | TGTGCCAGCAGTCGCGCCAGGGGGGTGAACACTGAAGCTTTCTTT | CASSRARGVNTEAFF
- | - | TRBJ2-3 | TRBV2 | TGTGCCAGCAGTGAAGAGGGTGTAGGGGGAGATACGCAGTATTTT | CASSEEGVGGDTQYF
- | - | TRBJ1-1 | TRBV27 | TGTGCCAGCAGTTTTCAGGGAAAGAACACTGAAGCTTTCTTT | CASSFQGKNTEAFF
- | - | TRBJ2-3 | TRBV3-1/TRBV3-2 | TGTGCCAGCAGCCAAGGCCAAGCGTGGAGCACAGATACGCAGTATTTT | CASSQGQAWSTDTQYF
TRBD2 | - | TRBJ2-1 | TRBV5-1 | TGCGCCAGCAAGAGGACTAGCGGGAATCTCAATGAGCAGTTCTTC | CASKRTSGNLNEQFF
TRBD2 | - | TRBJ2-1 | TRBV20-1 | TGCAGTGTCGGGGGGACCGGTGAGCAGTTCTTC | CSVGGTGEQFF
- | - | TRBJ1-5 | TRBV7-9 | TGTGCCAGCAGCCCCGGACCGGGAAATCAGCCCCAGCATTTT | CASSPGPGNQPQHF
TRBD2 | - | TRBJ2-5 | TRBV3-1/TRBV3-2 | TGTGCCAGCACCCAGACTAGCGGGAGGAGAGAGACCCAGTACTTC | CASTQTSGRRETQYF
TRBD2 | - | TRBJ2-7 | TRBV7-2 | TGTGCCAGCAGCAAAACTAGCGGGCCCCAAGGAGGCGAGCAGTACTTC | CASSKTSGPQGGEQYF
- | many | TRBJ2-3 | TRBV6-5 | TGTGCCAGCAGTTACTCGGCAGCCGGAGGGGCAGATACGCAGTATTTT | CASSYSAAGGADTQYF
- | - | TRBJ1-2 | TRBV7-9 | TGTGCCAGCAGCTTAGGGCAGGGGCAAGGAAACTATGGCTACACCTTC | CASSLGQGQGNYGYTF
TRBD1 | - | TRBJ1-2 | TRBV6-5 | TGTGCCAGCAGAAGGACAGGGGAAGACTATGGCTACACCTTC | CASRRTGEDYGYTF
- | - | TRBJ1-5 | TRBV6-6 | TGTGCCAGCAGCCGTAGGGGTTACCTTGAGCCCCAGCATTTT | CASSRRGYLEPQHF
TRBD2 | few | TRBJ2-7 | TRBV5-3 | TGTGCCAGAAGCTTGGGACTAGCGGGATGGGAGCAGTACTTC | CARSLGLAGWEQYF
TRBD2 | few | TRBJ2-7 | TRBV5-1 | TGCGCCAGCAGCTTAAGCCTAGCGGGAGGCCCCGAGCAGTACTTC | CASSLSLAGGPEQYF